This T cell receptor beta chain stems from a study of blood T cell repertoires in COVID-19. As for the study in general: PBMCs, B-cell-depleted T cells, or T cells were the source of the cDNA or gDNA that made up the material.

The length of the CDR3 is 14 residues. The germline V and J ends were trimmed by 5 bases and 0 bases, with 8 bases remaining between them. Germline CDR1 and CDR2: LGHNT and FRNRAP. In the original analysis: Reference gene primer amplification yielded estimated nucleated cell counts. TCRdb's table, derived via immunoSEQ multiplex PCR, lists solely in-frame clones and lacks some. V, J and clone size derive from that table, while D and trimming were established from the DNA sequence. The sample holds about 68,000 clones, about 91% seen once. This clonotype was obtained from a man in his forties or fifties with active COVID-19. This chain links TRBV12-5 with TRBJ1-3; no definite D call. Sequencing was carried out using peripheral blood. CDR3 nucleotide sequence: TGTGCTAGTGGTAACGGGAGCTCTGGAAACACCATATATTTT. Translating gives CASGNGSSGNTIYF.